A single sample is the source of the 6 T cell receptor beta chains below, sequenced in a study of Ad26.COV2.S vaccination and SARS-CoV-2 variants. Some clones are missing from TCRdb's copy, which holds only in-frame ones; the method was immunoSEQ multiplex PCR. The sample has around 300,000 clones; 80% to 90% are singletons. Treatment specified: roughly 19 received Ad26.COV2.S at low or high dose, single or two shots; 5 received placebo; per-sample allocation not given. Vaccine and placebo recipients were sampled on day 63 after the first injection. The input for sequencing was peripheral blood, taken in a trial of Ad26.COV2.S vaccine versus placebo. Receptor source: a person aged 18-65 years who received the Ad26.COV2.S COVID-19 vaccine or a placebo.

The J gene is TRBJ2-1, the V gene TRBV6-5, with TRBD2 identical over 8 bases. The germline V gene encodes CDR1 MNHEY and CDR2 SVGAGI. The CDR3 has 14 amino acids. The junction had 4 bases not matched to a gene; V was cut back by 6 bases and J by 3 bases. The CDR3 DNA follows: TGTGCCAGCAGCTTAAGCGGGGGCTACAATGAGCAGTTCTTC. This sequence encodes CASSLSGGYNEQFF.

The gene calls are TRBV7-2 and TRBJ2-1, with 8 positions matching TRBD2. CDR1 is SGHTA, CDR2 FQGNSA, per germline. The V gene end was trimmed by 3 bases and the J gene end by 9 bases; junction bases not matched to a gene: 10. CDR3 length: 15 amino acids. The DNA of the CDR3 is TGTGCCAGCAGCTTGGATGGCGGGGGGCTGGGTGAGCAGTTCTTC. Protein sequence: CASSLDGGGLGEQFF.

The chain joins TRBV12-3 or TRBV12-4 to TRBJ2-7, with a tentative D call TRBD1 (6 bases). With 5 bases removed from V and 11 bases from J, the gap between germline ends came to 16 bases. The CDR3 is 12 amino acids. The CDR3 sequence is CASSAGTPKEYF. The CDR3 nucleotides are TGTGCCAGCAGTGCCGGGACACCGAAAGAGTACTTC.

This chain connects TRBV13 to TRBJ1-1, with 10 bases identical to TRBD1. CDR1 PRHDT and CDR2 FYEKMQ come from the germline V gene (reference sequence). V gave up 4 bases and J gave up 5 bases; unmatched junction bases: 13. CDR3 length: 17 amino acids. The CDR3 is CASSSSPTGGERTEAFF. CDR3 bases: TGTGCCAGCAGCTCAAGCCCGACAGGGGGCGAGAGGACTGAAGCTTTCTTT. The entire variable domain, with the rest obtained from reference TRBV13 and TRBJ1-1, is as follows: AAGVIQSPRHLIKEKRETATLKCYPIPRHDTVYWYQQGPGQDPQFLISFYEKMQSDKGSIPDRFSAQQFSDYHSELNMSSLELGDSALYFCASSSSPTGGERTEAFFGQGTRLTVV.

J is TRBJ1-4 and V is TRBV19; D not resolved. Trimming removed 5 bases from V and 7 bases from J, with 14 bases in between. The CDR3 runs to 14 residues. Per the germline V gene, CDR1 is LNHDA and CDR2 is SQIVND (reference sequence). The CDR3, as DNA: TGTGCCAGTAGTCGGGAGAAGAATGGTGAAAAACTGTTTTTT. Translated: CASSREKNGEKLFF.

The rearrangement joins TRBV5-6 to TRBJ2-7, with 8 positions matching TRBD2. V was pared by 0 bases and J by 6 bases, with 14 bases of the junction left unmatched. Looked up from germline, CDR1 is SGHDT and CDR2 is YYEEEE. This CDR3 is 17 amino acids long. The CDR3 DNA reads as TGTGCCAGCAGCTTGGTCGGCGGGGGTAGCGGGATGGTCGAGCAGTACTTC. Translation: CASSLVGGGSGMVEQYF.